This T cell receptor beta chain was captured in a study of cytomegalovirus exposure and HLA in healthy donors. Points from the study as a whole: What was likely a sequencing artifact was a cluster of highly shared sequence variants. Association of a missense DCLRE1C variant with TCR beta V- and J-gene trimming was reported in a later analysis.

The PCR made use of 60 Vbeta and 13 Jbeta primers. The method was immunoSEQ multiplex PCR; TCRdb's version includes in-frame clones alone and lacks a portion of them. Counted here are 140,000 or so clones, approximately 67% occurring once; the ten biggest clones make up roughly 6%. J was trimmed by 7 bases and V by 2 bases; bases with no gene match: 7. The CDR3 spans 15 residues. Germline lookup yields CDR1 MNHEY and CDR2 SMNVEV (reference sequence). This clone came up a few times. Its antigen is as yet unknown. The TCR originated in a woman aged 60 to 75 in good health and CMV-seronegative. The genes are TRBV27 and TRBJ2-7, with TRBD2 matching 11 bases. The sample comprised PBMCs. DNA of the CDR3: TGTGCCAGCAGTTTAACTAGCGGGAGCCTAGGGGAGCAGTACTTC. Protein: CASSLTSGSLGEQYF.